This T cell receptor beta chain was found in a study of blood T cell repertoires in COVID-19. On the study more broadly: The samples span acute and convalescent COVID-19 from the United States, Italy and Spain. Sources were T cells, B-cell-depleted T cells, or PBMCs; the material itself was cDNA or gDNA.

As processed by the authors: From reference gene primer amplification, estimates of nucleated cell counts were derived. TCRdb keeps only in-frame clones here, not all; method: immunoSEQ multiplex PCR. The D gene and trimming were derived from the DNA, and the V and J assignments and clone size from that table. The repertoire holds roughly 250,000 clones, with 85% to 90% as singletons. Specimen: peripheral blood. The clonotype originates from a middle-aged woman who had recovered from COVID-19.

The CDR3 coding sequence is TGTGCCAGCAGCCAGGGACTAGCGGGGGACATTCAGTACTTC. This translates into CASSQGLAGDIQYF. This chain links TRBV5-8 with TRBJ2-4, with 14 bases that match TRBD2. V dropped 4 bases and J dropped 8; count of bases not matched to a gene: 2. Germline V CDR1 and CDR2: SGHTS, YDEGEE. This CDR3 region has 14 residues. The full variable domain, rest sourced from reference TRBV5-8 and TRBJ2-4, is EAGVTQSPTHLIKTRGQQATLRCSPISGHTSVYWYQQALGLGLQFLLWYDEGEERNRGNFPPRFSGRQFPNYSSELNVNALELEDSALYLCASSQGLAGDIQYFGAGTRLSVL.